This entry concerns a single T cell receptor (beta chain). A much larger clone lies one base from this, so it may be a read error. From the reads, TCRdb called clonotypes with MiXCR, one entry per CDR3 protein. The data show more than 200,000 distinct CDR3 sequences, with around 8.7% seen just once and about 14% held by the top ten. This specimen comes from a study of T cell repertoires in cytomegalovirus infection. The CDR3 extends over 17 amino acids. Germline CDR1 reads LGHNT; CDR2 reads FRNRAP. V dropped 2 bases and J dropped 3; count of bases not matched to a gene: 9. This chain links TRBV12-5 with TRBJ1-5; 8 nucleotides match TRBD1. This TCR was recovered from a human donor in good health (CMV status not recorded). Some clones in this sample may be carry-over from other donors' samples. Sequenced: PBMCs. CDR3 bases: TGTGCTAGTGGTTTGTCAAGACAGGGGAGCGACAATCAGCCCCAGCATTTT. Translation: CASGLSRQGSDNQPQHF.